A selection of T cell receptor beta chains follows, all from one sample in a study of identical twins. TCRdb analysed the 5' RACE reads with MiXCR anew, one entry per CDR3 protein. The profile shows roughly 260,000 distinct CDR3 sequences, approximately 7.3% of them singletons. The same data also contributed to another study, on yellow fever vaccine responses in identical twins.

The sample comprised CD8+ T cells sorted from blood. The receptors derive from a woman aged 18-29 years in good health. CDR3s include the opening cysteine and the closing phenylalanine or tryptophan. The D gene is left open where the match is weak. Some rows mark clone size as missing; the rest say once, few, many or name a class of expanded clone.

TRBV29-1,TRBJ1-1,NA,few,TGCAGCGTTGAAGCTGGTCGGACTGAAGCTTTCTTT,CSVEAGRTEAFF
TRBV4-1,TRBJ2-7,TRBD1,NA,TGCGCCAGCAGCCAAGGACAGGGCCAATCCTACGAGCAGTACTTC,CASSQGQGQSYEQYF
TRBV20-1,TRBJ2-1,NA,few,TGCAGTGCTAGACCCGTGGGTAGTCCCTACAATGAGCAGTTCTTC,CSARPVGSPYNEQFF
TRBV28,TRBJ1-1,NA,few,TGTGCCAGCATCATCACCGGGACCGGCTCTGAAGCTTTCTTT,CASIITGTGSEAFF
TRBV20-1,TRBJ2-1,NA,few,TGCAGTGGAGACACCGGCGAGGCGTACAATGAGCAGTTCTTC,CSGDTGEAYNEQFF
TRBV6-5,TRBJ2-1,NA,many,TGTGCCAGCGGAGTTAATGAGCAGTTCTTC,CASGVNEQFF
TRBV20-1,TRBJ1-1,NA,NA,TGCAGTGCTAGGGACCAAGCAACTAACACTGAAGCTTTCTTT,CSARDQATNTEAFF
TRBV28,TRBJ2-7,NA,few,TGTGCCAGCAGTTTATTGAGAGCGGGAGCAAACCAGGGGGGCGAGCAGTACTTC,CASSLLRAGANQGGEQYF
TRBV4-2,TRBJ1-5,NA,many,TGTGCCAGCAGCCAAGAAGAGTACGGCGGGCAGCCCCAGCATTTT,CASSQEEYGGQPQHF
TRBV5-6,TRBJ1-5,TRBD1,few,TGTGCCAGCAGCTTGGGACAGGGACTCCAGCCCCAGCATTTT,CASSLGQGLQPQHF
TRBV10-3,TRBJ2-3,TRBD1,few,TGTGCCATCAGTGAACCGTACAGGGGTTCCGATACGCAGTATTTT,CAISEPYRGSDTQYF
TRBV9,TRBJ1-1,NA,NA,TGTGCGCTCAGGACGAAGAACACTGAAGCTTTCTTT,CALRTKNTEAFF
TRBV12-3/TRBV12-4,TRBJ1-5,NA,many,TGTGCCAGCAGTTTCGCAAGTGTAAATCAGCCCCAGCATTTT,CASSFASVNQPQHF
TRBV7-6,TRBJ2-5,TRBD1,few,TGTGCCAGCAGCAGGGACAGGAGACTTATCCAAGAGACCCAGTACTTC,CASSRDRRLIQETQYF
TRBV12-3/TRBV12-4,TRBJ2-7,TRBD1,few,TGTGCCAGCAGTCAAGACAGGGTGGGGAAGTACTTC,CASSQDRVGKYF
TRBV7-9,TRBJ1-2,NA,NA,TGTGCCAGCAGCAGAGGCGAGGACAAGGTCTATGGCTACACCTTC,CASSRGEDKVYGYTF
TRBV12-5,TRBJ2-7,TRBD2,few,TGTGCTAGTGGTTTGGTCGGTAGCGGGACACCAGCCCCCTACGAGCAGTACTTC,CASGLVGSGTPAPYEQYF
TRBV7-9,TRBJ2-7,NA,many,TGTGCCAGCAGCTCGACCTTCTACGAGCAGTACTTC,CASSSTFYEQYF
TRBV12-3/TRBV12-4,TRBJ2-7,TRBD1,many,TGTGCCAGCAGCAGGGGGCTATCCTACGAGCAGTACTTC,CASSRGLSYEQYF
TRBV24-1,TRBJ2-1,NA,many,TGTGCCACCAGTGATCCGGTTAGGAATGAGCAGTTCTTC,CATSDPVRNEQFF
TRBV24-1,TRBJ2-3,TRBD2,few,TGTGCCACCAGTTTTGCGGGAGGGCCCTCAGATACGCAGTATTTT,CATSFAGGPSDTQYF
TRBV5-1,TRBJ2-1,TRBD2,many,TGCGCCAGCAGTTCAGCGGGGGGGGATAGCTCCTACAATGAGCAGTTCTTC,CASSSAGGDSSYNEQFF
TRBV20-1,TRBJ2-5,TRBD1,few,TGCAGTGCACAGGGGCTGGGGACCCAGTACTTC,CSAQGLGTQYF
TRBV28,TRBJ2-3,NA,NA,TGTGCCAGCAACATGGACGTAGGGTATTCAGATACGCAGTATTTT,CASNMDVGYSDTQYF
TRBV10-2,TRBJ2-1,NA,NA,TGCGCCAGCAGTGACTTCGGCGTCCCGCCCGGCTCCTACAATGAGCAGTTCTTC,CASSDFGVPPGSYNEQFF
TRBV20-1,TRBJ2-7,NA,few,TGCAGTGCTAGACCTTCCATCTACGAGCAGTACTTC,CSARPSIYEQYF
TRBV5-6,TRBJ1-1,NA,few,TGTGCCAGCAGCGCACCACTCAGGGAGAAGAACACTGAAGCTTTCTTT,CASSAPLREKNTEAFF
TRBV6-1,TRBJ2-5,TRBD1,few,TGTGCCAGCAGTGACCTGCTCGGACAGGGAAAGACCCAGTACTTC,CASSDLLGQGKTQYF
TRBV24-1,TRBJ2-5,NA,NA,TGTGCCACCAGTGAGAGGTCGGAGACCCAGTACTTC,CATSERSETQYF
TRBV6-5,TRBJ2-1,TRBD2,few,TGTGCCAGCAGTTCCGGGACTAGTCCCTATGAGCAGTTCTTC,CASSSGTSPYEQFF
TRBV14,TRBJ2-1,TRBD2,few,TGTGCCAGCAGCCAGCCTAGCGGCGGTGAGCAGTTCTTC,CASSQPSGGEQFF
TRBV7-6,TRBJ2-1,TRBD1,NA,TGTGCCAGCAGCTTAGCGGGCCAAGGGGGCGTTTACTACAATGAGCAGTTCTTC,CASSLAGQGGVYYNEQFF
TRBV6-5,TRBJ2-1,TRBD1,many,TGTGCCAGCAGTTCGGGACAGGCCCCCTACAATGAGCAGTTCTTC,CASSSGQAPYNEQFF
TRBV20-1,TRBJ1-1,TRBD1,NA,TGCAGTGTGTACAGGGGAATGAACACTGAAGCTTTCTTT,CSVYRGMNTEAFF
TRBV4-2,TRBJ2-5,TRBD1,many,TGTGCCAGCAGCTATACCGGGACAGGAGCGACCCAGTACTTC,CASSYTGTGATQYF
TRBV5-1,TRBJ2-2,NA,many,TGCGCCAGCAGCTTTAGACTAGGCCTCTCCGGGGAGCTGTTTTTT,CASSFRLGLSGELFF
TRBV10-2,TRBJ2-1,NA,many,TGCGCCAGCACCCAAGCGGGCCCCTACAATGAGCAGTTCTTC,CASTQAGPYNEQFF
TRBV28,TRBJ1-1,NA,NA,TGTGCCAGCAGTTTGCTCACAGGGAACACTGAAGCTTTCTTT,CASSLLTGNTEAFF
TRBV4-1,TRBJ1-1,NA,many,TGCGCCAGCAGGTGGGCCCTCGAGAACACTGAAGCTTTCTTT,CASRWALENTEAFF
TRBV20-1,TRBJ2-3,TRBD2,few,TGCAGTGCTAGTGACCCGACGTTAGAACTAGCGGGGTGGATGGATACGCAGTATTTT,CSASDPTLELAGWMDTQYF
TRBV24-1,TRBJ2-1,TRBD1,few,TGTGCCACCAGTGATTGGGACAGGGACAATGAGCAGTTCTTC,CATSDWDRDNEQFF